Shown below are 32 T cell receptor beta chains from a single sample sequenced in a study of cytomegalovirus exposure and HLA in healthy donors. The PCR ran on 60 Vbeta and 13 Jbeta primers. The assay was immunoSEQ multiplex PCR, and TCRdb's table has in-frame clones only and misses some. The data show around 150,000 clones, 80% seen once. Sequencing was done on a sample of PBMCs. The receptors come from a male donor in good health and CMV-seronegative.

The V call is TRBV18, the J call TRBJ2-7; 8 bases agree with TRBD1. CDR1 and CDR2 (germline): KGHSH, LQKENI. This CDR3 comprises 15 residues. Trimming removed 3 bases from V and 3 bases from J; junction bases left unmatched: 7. CDR3 nucleotides: TGTGCCAGCTCACCGGGGCAGGGGGCTTTCTACGAGCAGTACTTC. Its translation: CASSPGQGAFYEQYF.

The chain joins TRBV20-1 to TRBJ2-5; D call uncertain. The length of the CDR3 is 11 residues. Between the trimmed V and J ends, which lost 4 bases and 1 base, there was a span of 4 bases. From germline, CDR1 is DFQATT and CDR2 SNEGSKA (reference sequence). Here the CDR3 reads CSATLQETQYF. The CDR3 DNA is TGCAGTGCTACCCTCCAAGAGACCCAGTACTTC.

The chain uses TRBV19 and TRBJ2-2, with D tentatively TRBD2 (6 bases). The CDR3 is 14 residues long. Trimming removed 7 bases from V and 2 bases from J, with 11 bases in between. Germline V gene sequence: CDR1 LNHDA, CDR2 SQIVND (reference sequence). CDR3 nucleotides: TGTGCCAGTATGGCGGGAACTAACACCGGGGAGCTGTTTTTT. It translates to CASMAGTNTGELFF.

In DNA, the CDR3 is TGTGCCAGCAGCGTAGGGGATGGACAGAGGACCTACGAGCAGTACTTC. Translation: CASSVGDGQRTYEQYF. The V call is TRBV9, the J call TRBJ2-7; D is perhaps TRBD1 (6 bases). V lost 0 bases, J lost 2 bases, and 15 bases lay in between. Per germline, CDR1 SGDLS and CDR2 YYNGEE. The CDR3 sequence is 16 residues long.

This clone has only one observation. V and J are TRBV6-5 and TRBJ1-2; no reliable D call. CDR3 length: 13 amino acids. Trimming shortened V by 4 bases and J by 8 bases, and 14 bases separated the two germline ends. CDR1 is MNHEY, CDR2 SVGAGI, per germline. In nucleotides, the CDR3 is TGTGCCAGCAGTTCGGACGGTACTAGGGGCTACACCTTC. Amino acid sequence: CASSSDGTRGYTF.

The V gene is TRBV7-2, the J gene TRBJ2-7; 8 bases match TRBD1. Unmatched junction bases numbered 5, after V lost 2 bases and J lost 5 bases. In germline, CDR1 is SGHTA, CDR2 FQGNSA. The CDR3 spans 14 residues. The CDR3 region has the DNA TGTGCCAGCAGCTTAACAGGGGGTTTCAACGAGCAGTACTTC. Its protein is CASSLTGGFNEQYF. Full variable domain (rest looked up from reference TRBV7-2 and TRBJ2-7): GAGVSQSPSNKVTEKGKDVELRCDPISGHTALYWYRQSLGQGLEFLIYFQGNSAPDKSGLPSDRFSAERTGGSVSTLTIQRTQQEDSAVYLCASSLTGGFNEQYFGPGTRLTVT.

J is TRBJ2-7 and V is TRBV10-3; 8 positions agree with TRBD1. The CDR3 contains 15 residues. V was pared by 6 bases and J by 3 bases, with 10 bases of the junction left unmatched. The germline gives CDR1 ENHRY, CDR2 SYGVKD. The DNA for the CDR3 is TGTGCCATCAGGGCCGGGACAGGTTCTTTCTACGAGCAGTACTTC. It specifies CAIRAGTGSFYEQYF.

This chain links TRBV11-2 with TRBJ1-2, with D unclear. CDR3 length: 12 amino acids. V shed 3 bases and J shed 8 bases, with 10 bases lying between them. Germline CDR1 reads SGHAT; CDR2 reads FQNNGV. CDR3 sequence (DNA): TGTGCCAGCAGCTTGCTACGCGGAGGCTACACCTTC. Its translation is CASSLLRGGYTF. Drawing the rest from reference TRBV11-2 and TRBJ1-2, the complete variable domain is EAGVAQSPRYKIIEKRQSVAFWCNPISGHATLYWYQQILGQGPKLLIQFQNNGVVDDSQLPKDRFSAERLKGVDSTLKIQPAKLEDSAVYLCASSLLRGGYTFGSGTRLTVV.

The chain uses TRBV7-6 and TRBJ2-1, with D unclear. Trimming cost V 1 base and J 9 bases, with 10 bases left between them. CDR3 length equals 13 residues. From germline, CDR1 is SGHVS and CDR2 FNYEAQ. The CDR3, as DNA: TGTGCCAGCAGCTTAGACAGCAACGGTGAGCAGTTCTTC. As protein: CASSLDSNGEQFF.

There are a few counts of this clone. This chain connects TRBV11-2 to TRBJ2-6; maybe TRBD2 (6 bases). This CDR3 has 14 amino acids. CDR1 SGHAT and CDR2 FQNNGV come from the germline V gene. Trimming removed 3 bases from V and 4 bases from J, with 7 bases in between. The CDR3 protein is CASSFLAGANVLTF. CDR3 sequence (DNA): TGTGCCAGCAGCTTCCTAGCGGGGGCCAACGTCCTGACTTTC.

The chain recombines TRBV2 with TRBJ1-1, with D unclear. The V gene lost 7 bases and the J gene lost 0 bases, with 9 bases spanning the gap. This CDR3 contains 13 residues. The germline V gene has CDR1 SNHLY and CDR2 FYNNEI. The chain's CDR3 is CASTEQVNTEAFF. The CDR3, as DNA: TGTGCCAGCACCGAGCAGGTGAACACTGAAGCTTTCTTT.

V gene TRBV5-1 combines with J gene TRBJ1-2; D perhaps matches TRBD1 (5 bases). V gave up 0 bases and J gave up 4 bases, with 13 bases separating them. Germline V gene sequence: CDR1 SGHRS, CDR2 YFSETQ. This CDR3 contains 15 residues. CDR3: CASSLGQPPFYGYTF. For the CDR3, the DNA is TGCGCCAGCAGCTTGGGACAGCCGCCTTTCTATGGCTACACCTTC.

This chain uses TRBV11-2 with TRBJ1-1; D unresolved. Germline CDR1 SGHAT, CDR2 FQNNGV. V gave up 0 bases and J gave up 8 bases, with 7 bases separating them. This CDR3 spans 12 amino acids. DNA of the CDR3: TGTGCCAGCAGCTTAGATCCCAGGGAAGCTTTCTTT. As protein: CASSLDPREAFF.

The chain recombines TRBV7-2 with TRBJ2-4; D is unresolved. The CDR3 sequence is 13 residues long. Between the trimmed V and J ends, which lost 4 bases and 4 bases, there was a span of 8 bases. Germline V CDR1 and CDR2: SGHTA, FQGNSA. The CDR3 DNA follows: TGTGCCAGCAGCTCTCGCCAGAAAAACATTCAGTACTTC. The encoded protein is CASSSRQKNIQYF.

V and J are TRBV2 and TRBJ1-6, with TRBD1 matching over 11 bases. Germline V gives CDR1 SNHLY, CDR2 FYNNEI. The CDR3 is 16 residues long. J lost 7 bases, V lost 8 bases, and 10 bases had no gene match. CDR3 bases: TGTGCCAGCTCGGGACAGGGGGTATCTGTCAATTCACCCCTCCACTTT. This sequence encodes CASSGQGVSVNSPLHF.

V and J are TRBV4-1 and TRBJ2-2; 7 positions match TRBD1. V lost 4 bases, J lost 5 bases, and 10 bases stayed unmatched. The CDR3 covers 16 residues. From germline, CDR1 is MGHRA and CDR2 YSYEKL. The CDR3 region has the DNA TGCGCCAGCAGCCTGGATCCCGGGACAGAAACCGGGGAGCTGTTTTTT. Protein product: CASSLDPGTETGELFF.

This chain's CDR3 is CASSFAGGSYNEQFF. The CDR3 coding sequence is TGTGCCAGCAGCTTCGCGGGGGGCTCCTACAATGAGCAGTTCTTC. J is TRBJ2-1 and V is TRBV11-2; 8 bases match TRBD2. The J segment lost 0 bases and the V segment lost 3 bases, leaving 1 base of the junction unmatched. The length of the CDR3 is 15 residues. CDR1 and CDR2 (germline): SGHAT, FQNNGV.

A word on this clone: Other nucleotide sequences in the sample specify the same CDR3. The chain has TRBV19 and TRBJ1-2; 7 bases match TRBD1. The length of the CDR3 is 14 residues. The junction had 11 bases not matched to a gene; V was cut back by 10 bases and J by 3 bases. The germline V gene encodes CDR1 LNHDA and CDR2 SQIVND (reference sequence). This CDR3 is CATSPNRGDYGYTF. DNA for the CDR3: TGTGCCACCTCACCCAACAGGGGAGACTATGGCTACACCTTC.

The chain combines TRBV7-9 with TRBJ2-7, with a possible D match to TRBD2 (6 bases). Trimming removed 3 bases at V and 0 bases at J, with 9 bases between. CDR3 length equals 14 residues. Looked up from germline, CDR1 is SEHNR and CDR2 is FQNEAQ (reference sequence). The CDR3 protein is CASSFGGSSYEQYF. In nucleotides, the CDR3 is TGTGCCAGCAGCTTTGGGGGGAGCTCCTACGAGCAGTACTTC.

The genes are TRBV6-6 and TRBJ1-1, with D perhaps TRBD1 (5 bases). CDR3 length: 14 amino acids. V lost 2 bases to trimming and J lost 8 bases, with 15 bases between them. Germline V gene data show CDR1 as MNHNY and CDR2 as SVGAGI (reference sequence). CDR3 region: CASSYAGRATEAFF. The CDR3 region has the DNA TGTGCCAGCAGTTACGCGGGGCGAGCTACCGAAGCTTTCTTT.

Remarks on this clone: The sample contains more than one DNA sequence encoding this CDR3. V usage is TRBV5-1 and J usage is TRBJ2-7; 8 bases line up with TRBD2. This CDR3 is 14 amino acids long. The J segment lost 1 base and the V segment lost 0 bases, leaving 0 bases of the junction unmatched. From germline, CDR1 is SGHRS and CDR2 YFSETQ. The CDR3 sequence is CASSLGGGSYEQYF. The DNA of the CDR3 is TGCGCCAGCAGCTTGGGCGGGGGGTCCTACGAGCAGTACTTC.

This sequence joins TRBV27 and TRBJ1-2; 12 bases align to TRBD1. V trimming: 2 bases; J trimming: 4 bases; junction bases outside the gene matches: 5. CDR1 MNHEY and CDR2 SMNVEV come from the germline V gene (reference sequence). The CDR3 has 16 amino acids. CDR3 nucleotides: TGTGCCAGCAGTTTAGGGGGGACAGGGGGCGTCTATGGCTACACCTTC. Its protein product is CASSLGGTGGVYGYTF.

The V gene is TRBV10-1, the J gene TRBJ2-1; TRBD2 matches 11 bases. The CDR3 loop spans 21 amino acids. The J segment lost 6 bases and the V segment lost 0 bases, leaving 19 bases of the junction unmatched. Germline V gives CDR1 WNHNN, CDR2 SYGVQD (reference sequence). CDR3 sequence reads: CASSESPLAGVRGLKGNEQFF. The CDR3 DNA reads as TGCGCCAGCAGTGAGTCCCCACTAGCGGGGGTACGCGGGTTGAAGGGCAATGAGCAGTTCTTC.

The rearrangement links TRBV5-8 to TRBJ2-7; D may be TRBD2 (5 bases). V was clipped by 0 bases and J by 7 bases, with 14 bases between them. Germline V lookup: CDR1 SGHTS, CDR2 YDEGEE. This CDR3 contains 14 residues. Here the CDR3 DNA reads TGTGCCAGCAGCTTGGTAGGAGCCCGGGGAGAGCAGTACTTC. Protein sequence: CASSLVGARGEQYF. The full variable domain, in which reference TRBV5-8 and TRBJ2-7 provide the parts outside the CDR3, is EAGVTQSPTHLIKTRGQQATLRCSPISGHTSVYWYQQALGLGLQFLLWYDEGEERNRGNFPPRFSGRQFPNYSSELNVNALELEDSALYLCASSLVGARGEQYFGPGTRLTVT.

V and J are TRBV5-1 and TRBJ1-5, with 7 bases that match TRBD1. The V gene's germline CDR1 is SGHRS and CDR2 YFSETQ. The CDR3 consists of 15 residues. The ends lost 4 bases at V and 1 base at J; junction bases unmatched: 5. Written as DNA, the CDR3 is TGCGCCAGCAGCCCAGGACAGGCAAGCAATCAGCCCCAGCATTTT. This sequence encodes CASSPGQASNQPQHF.

This chain uses TRBV27 with TRBJ2-5, with TRBD2 as a possible D gene (6 bases). The end of the DNA fits TRBJ2-7 better, so the J call may be wrong. CDR3 length: 13 residues. Germline CDR1 reads MNHEY; CDR2 reads SMNVEV (reference sequence). The CDR3 nucleotides are TGTGCCAGCAGTTTAGGAGGGAACTACGAGCAGTACTTC. Translating gives CASSLGGNYEQYF.

The chain uses TRBV2 and TRBJ2-1; D not certain. The V end lost 6 bases, the J end lost 7 bases, and 10 bases lay between the germline ends. Per germline, CDR1 SNHLY and CDR2 FYNNEI. The CDR3 consists of 12 residues. The chain's CDR3 is CASRKLLNEQFF. DNA of the CDR3: TGTGCCAGCAGAAAGCTGTTGAATGAGCAGTTCTTC.

The sample holds a few counts of this clone. The chain couples TRBV19 to TRBJ1-2, with a weak D call TRBD1 (6 bases). Trimming took off 7 bases at V and 1 base at J, with 13 bases between the two ends. CDR1 and CDR2 from the germline V gene are LNHDA and SQIVND (reference sequence). The CDR3 is 14 residues long. CDR3 sequence (DNA): TGTGCCAGTAAGGACAGAAACAATAACTATGGCTACACCTTC. Translated: CASKDRNNNYGYTF.

The chain combines TRBV2 with TRBJ2-3, with unresolved D. The CDR3 loop spans 14 amino acids. Germline CDR1 SNHLY, CDR2 FYNNEI. V lost 3 bases to trimming and J lost 1 base, with 8 bases between them. The CDR3 reads CASSDGFGTDTQYF. The CDR3 DNA is TGTGCCAGCAGTGACGGGTTTGGCACAGATACGCAGTATTTT. Filled out from reference TRBV2 and TRBJ2-3, the complete variable domain reads EPEVTQTPSHQVTQMGQEVILRCVPISNHLYFYWYRQILGQKVEFLVSFYNNEISEKSEIFDDQFSVERPDGSNFTLKIRSTKLEDSAMYFCASSDGFGTDTQYFGPGTRLTVL.

V and J are TRBV7-8 and TRBJ1-1, with D possibly matching TRBD1 (5 bases). Germline V CDR1 and CDR2: SGHVS, FQNEAQ. The CDR3 sequence is 16 residues long. V was shortened by 5 bases and J by 5 bases, with 21 bases between the two germline ends. DNA of the CDR3: TGTGCCAGCAGCCCCTTCCCCGGGACGCGGGGAACTGAAGCTTTCTTT. As protein: CASSPFPGTRGTEAFF.

J is TRBJ1-2 and V is TRBV28; TRBD1 matches 7 bases. Trimming at V came to 2 bases and at J to 4 bases, leaving 1 base not matched to a gene. The V gene's germline CDR1 is MDHEN and CDR2 SYDVKM. The CDR3 length is 13 residues. The CDR3 protein is CASSLDRVYGYTF. The CDR3 DNA sequence: TGTGCCAGCAGTTTAGACAGGGTCTATGGCTACACCTTC.

This chain connects TRBV5-8 to TRBJ1-5; no firm D call. CDR3 length equals 13 residues. Germline V gene lookup returns CDR1 SGHTS and CDR2 YDEGEE. V lost 2 bases and J 4 bases, leaving 7 bases between the germline ends. Here the CDR3 DNA reads TGTGCCAGCAGCTTTGAGTGGAATCAGCCCCAGCATTTT. This gives the protein CASSFEWNQPQHF.